The TCR beta chain under discussion was sequenced for a study of cytomegalovirus exposure and HLA in healthy donors. The primer mix had 60 Vbeta and 13 Jbeta primers. The table came from immunoSEQ multiplex PCR; TCRdb's copy has only in-frame clones and leaves some out. This table holds some 89,000 clones, about three quarters found once. Losses at the gene ends were 10 bases for V and 6 bases for J; bases not matched to a gene: 12. The CDR3 is 14 amino acids. Germline CDR1 reads MNHNS; CDR2 reads SASEGT. This receptor was taken from a man aged 55 to 70 in good health and CMV-seronegative. The chain has TRBV6-1 and TRBJ2-3, with 8 bases matching TRBD1. The specimen was PBMCs. The chain's CDR3 is CATVPTGGADTQYF. CDR3 nucleotide sequence: TGTGCCACCGTTCCCACAGGGGGTGCGGATACGCAGTATTTT.